These 24 T cell receptor beta chains were all obtained from the same sample, sequenced in a study of T cells in Graves' hyperthyroidism and ophthalmopathy. RNA transcripts provided the source from which TCR beta CDR3 regions were amplified. The primer set for the first-round RT-PCR of the TCR CDR3 was HTBI. Using its own MiXCR run on the multiplex PCR reads, TCRdb lists one record per CDR3 protein. There are 390,000 or so distinct CDR3 sequences in the sample; 14% to 15% occur only once, and under 15% lies in the top ten. Sequencing used blood. These receptors all come from a man younger than 35 with Graves' ophthalmopathy.

This clonotype was seen only a few times. The chain carries TRBV4-1 and TRBJ1-5, with D possibly matching TRBD1 (5 bases). Trimming stripped 0 bases from V and 5 bases from J, with 11 bases between. The CDR3 has 15 residues. From germline, CDR1 is MGHRA and CDR2 YSYEKL. The CDR3 DNA sequence: TGCGCCAGCAGCCAAGATTCGGGGGGGTATCAGCCCCAGCATTTT. This codes for CASSQDSGGYQPQHF.

At least ten counts were recorded for this clonotype. The CDR3 sequence is CASSLGGVEQFF. CDR3 DNA: TGTGCCAGCAGTTTGGGAGGGGTCGAGCAGTTCTTC. J is TRBJ2-1 and V is TRBV12-3 or TRBV12-4; 7 bases match TRBD2. This CDR3 is 12 amino acids long. With V trimmed by 3 bases and J by 10 bases, 3 bases remained unmatched.

This clonotype has a handful of counts. V gene TRBV6-4 combines with J gene TRBJ2-3; D gene unclear. Germline V gives CDR1 MRHNA, CDR2 SNTAGT. This CDR3 has 11 residues. Trimming took 7 bases from V and 6 from J, leaving 8 bases between them. The CDR3 region is CASTIGDTQYF. The CDR3 nucleotides are TGTGCCAGCACGATTGGGGATACGCAGTATTTT.

This clonotype has ten or more counts. The chain has TRBV30 and TRBJ1-1, with D perhaps TRBD1 (5 bases). Germline V lookup: CDR1 GTSNPN, CDR2 SVGIG (reference sequence). The germline V and J ends were trimmed by 1 base and 5 bases, with 8 bases remaining between them. This CDR3 has 12 amino acids. CDR3 coding DNA: TGTGCCTGGAGTGGGGGCGGTACTGAAGCTTTCTTT. Protein: CAWSGGGTEAFF. The full variable domain, with the rest looked up from reference TRBV30 and TRBJ1-1, is SQTIHQWPATLVQPVGSPLSLECTVEGTSNPNLYWYRQAAGRGLQLLFYSVGIGQISSEVPQNLSASRPQDRQFILSSKKLLLSDSGFYLCAWSGGGTEAFFGQGTRLTVV.

This clonotype was counted ten times or more. The V gene is TRBV2, the J gene TRBJ2-2, with 11 bases that match TRBD2. V was clipped by 6 bases and J by 0 bases; unmatched bases: 3. The CDR3 spans 16 residues. Looked up from germline, CDR1 is SNHLY and CDR2 is FYNNEI. The CDR3 nucleotides read TGTGCCAGCAGCCAGACTAGCGGGACGAACACCGGGGAGCTGTTTTTT. Protein: CASSQTSGTNTGELFF.

This clonotype has only a few counts. The CDR3 spells CASSQTDRYNSPLHF. In DNA, the CDR3 is TGCGCCAGCAGCCAGACCGACAGGTATAATTCACCCCTCCACTTT. This sequence joins TRBV4-1 and TRBJ1-6; weak D call: TRBD1 (6 bases). CDR1 is MGHRA, CDR2 YSYEKL, per germline. Trimming left V 3 bases short and J 4 bases short, with 10 bases between. The CDR3 spans 15 residues.

The chain recombines TRBV4-1 with TRBJ2-7, with TRBD2 identical over 8 bases. This CDR3 comprises 14 residues. The ends lost 4 bases at V and 1 base at J; junction bases unmatched: 3. From germline, CDR1 is MGHRA and CDR2 YSYEKL. CDR3 sequence reads: CASSLTSDSYEQYF. The CDR3 DNA is TGCGCCAGCAGCCTGACTAGCGATTCCTACGAGCAGTACTTC.

As regards this clonotype: Germline is not matched at one junction end, which may reflect a read error. The J gene is TRBJ1-5, the V gene TRBV5-5; D gene unclear. The CDR3 is made up of 15 amino acids. The germline CDR1 and CDR2 sequences are SGHKS and YYEKEE (reference sequence). CDR3 amino acids: CASSQDLSRYQLQHF. CDR3 in DNA: TGCGCCAGCAGCCAAGATCTTTCCCGGTATCAGCTCCAGCATTTT.

This clonotype was detected many times. The chain has TRBV6-1 and TRBJ1-1; D is unresolved. The CDR3 contains 13 residues. The germline V and J ends were trimmed by 6 bases and 6 bases, with 14 bases remaining between them. In germline, CDR1 is MNHNS, CDR2 SASEGT. The CDR3 loop reads CASRDRPVAEAFF. CDR3 nucleotides: TGTGCCAGCAGGGACCGTCCGGTGGCTGAAGCTTTCTTT.

The rearrangement uses TRBV11-2 and TRBJ2-5; TRBD1 matches at 11 bases. Germline-derived CDR1 and CDR2 are SGHAT and FQNNGV. V shed 5 bases, J shed 0 bases, and the junction held 5 bases outside the gene matches. CDR3 size: 16 residues. The DNA for the CDR3 is TGTGCCAGCAGCAACCGGGACAGGGGGTACCAAGAGACCCAGTACTTC. Amino acid sequence: CASSNRDRGYQETQYF.

This clonotype was seen at least ten times. The chain joins TRBV29-1 to TRBJ2-2, with D perhaps matching TRBD2 (5 bases). CDR1 is SQVTM and CDR2 is ANQGSEA in the germline V gene. Trimming took off 3 bases at V and 4 bases at J, with 9 bases between the two ends. The length of the CDR3 is 13 residues. CDR3: CSVDGGSTGELFF. The CDR3 nucleotides are TGCAGCGTTGACGGTGGGAGCACCGGGGAGCTGTTTTTT.

This clonotype was picked up a small number of times. This chain joins TRBV2 and TRBJ2-2; D might be TRBD2 (5 bases). Germline loops: CDR1 SNHLY, CDR2 FYNNEI. Trimming pared 6 bases from V and 7 bases from J, leaving 15 bases between. The CDR3 totals 14 residues. The CDR3 reads CASSPGLVGGELFF. In DNA form, the CDR3 reads TGTGCCAGCAGCCCAGGACTGGTCGGCGGGGAGCTGTTTTTT.

This clonotype showed up many times. The chain links TRBV7-2 to TRBJ1-5, with D possibly being TRBD1 (5 bases). This CDR3 region has 15 residues. In germline, CDR1 is SGHTA, CDR2 FQGNSA. V was pared by 2 bases and J by 5 bases, with 13 bases between. The CDR3 here is CASSLSGQGDQPQHF. The CDR3 DNA is TGTGCCAGCAGCTTATCGGGCCAGGGTGATCAGCCCCAGCATTTT. Together with reference TRBV7-2 and TRBJ1-5, the CDR3 gives the full variable domain: GAGVSQSPSNKVTEKGKDVELRCDPISGHTALYWYRQSLGQGLEFLIYFQGNSAPDKSGLPSDRFSAERTGGSVSTLTIQRTQQEDSAVYLCASSLSGQGDQPQHFGDGTRLSIL.

This clonotype was observed a few times. This rearrangement joins TRBV6-1 to TRBJ2-2; 7 nucleotides line up with TRBD1. The V gene end was trimmed by 8 bases and the J gene end by 2 bases; junction bases not matched to a gene: 5. This CDR3 has 14 residues. The germline V gene has CDR1 MNHNS and CDR2 SASEGT. The CDR3 coding sequence is TGTGCCAGCGGAGGACAGGCAAACACCGGGGAGCTGTTTTTT. Its protein product is CASGGQANTGELFF.

This clonotype has at least ten counts. The chain combines TRBV7-2 with TRBJ2-6; weak D call: TRBD2 (5 bases). This CDR3 has 15 amino acids. The V gene lost 5 bases and the J gene lost 1 base, with 9 bases spanning the gap. Germline V lookup: CDR1 SGHTA, CDR2 FQGNSA. CDR3 in DNA: TGTGCCAGCAGCCTCGGGATTTCTGGGGCCAACGTCCTGACTTTC. Amino acids: CASSLGISGANVLTF.

This clonotype was observed at least ten times. V usage is TRBV6-1 and J usage is TRBJ2-3; 12 bases map to TRBD2. The CDR3 runs 16 residues. Germline V gene sequence: CDR1 MNHNS, CDR2 SASEGT. Trimming at V came to 5 bases and at J to 2 bases, leaving 5 bases not matched to a gene. The CDR3 loop is CASSSRLAGDTDTQYF. CDR3 DNA sequence: TGTGCCAGCAGTTCCAGACTAGCGGGGGACACAGATACGCAGTATTTT.

On this clonotype itself: The junction shows a germline mismatch at one end, possibly a read error. The rearrangement uses TRBV27 and TRBJ2-7; maybe TRBD1 (6 bases). The CDR3 is 15 amino acids. Germline CDR1 reads MNHEY; CDR2 reads SMNVEV (reference sequence). CDR3 in DNA: TGTGCCAGCAATTTAGTGGGGGCCGCAAGCTACGAGCAGTACTTC. Translation gives CASNLVGAASYEQYF.

This clonotype was counted a few times. The chain joins TRBV9 to TRBJ1-1; the D is unclear. The CDR3 runs to 12 residues. The germline V gene has CDR1 SGDLS and CDR2 YYNGEE. V lost 4 bases and J 8 bases, leaving 12 bases between the germline ends. CDR3 sequence reads: CASSRRLEEAFF. CDR3 nucleotides: TGTGCCAGCAGCCGTAGATTAGAAGAAGCTTTCTTT.

The gene calls are TRBV19 and TRBJ1-2; unclear D gene. The CDR3 spans 16 residues. CDR1 is LNHDA and CDR2 is SQIVND in the germline V gene (reference sequence). V was shortened by 6 bases and J by 0 bases, with 17 bases between the two germline ends. The CDR3: CASRPLMGVSNYGYTF. CDR3 nucleotides: TGTGCCAGTAGACCCCTCATGGGCGTTTCTAACTATGGCTACACCTTC.

This clonotype was seen more than once but under ten times. A clone one base away is much larger, so this may be a read error. The genes are TRBV6-1 and TRBJ2-1; D possibly corresponds to TRBD1 (6 bases). V gave up 11 bases and J gave up 0 bases, with 20 bases separating them. Looked up from germline, CDR1 is MNHNS and CDR2 is SASEGT. The CDR3 has 16 amino acids. As DNA, the CDR3 is TGTGCCTGCACGCAGAATCTAGGGGGCTCCTACAATGAGCAGTTCTTC. It is translated as CACTQNLGGSYNEQFF.

This clonotype occurred many times. The V and J genes are TRBV30 and TRBJ2-3; 7 nucleotides agree with TRBD1. CDR3 length: 11 amino acids. Germline CDR1 GTSNPN, CDR2 SVGIG (reference sequence). The CDR3 loop is CAGGRTDTQYF. CDR3 nucleotide sequence: TGTGCAGGGGGCAGAACAGATACGCAGTATTTT.

This clonotype was counted a few times. The chain is built from TRBV19 and TRBJ1-2, with 9 bases fitting TRBD1. The germline gives CDR1 LNHDA, CDR2 SQIVND (reference sequence). The CDR3 length is 13 residues. The ends lost 6 bases at V and 4 bases at J; junction bases unmatched: 3. The CDR3, as DNA: TGTGCCAGTAGCAACAGGGGGCTCTATGGCTACACCTTC. Translating it yields CASSNRGLYGYTF.

This clonotype was counted ten times or more. The chain joins TRBV6-1 to TRBJ2-1; the match to TRBD2 covers 12 bases. Germline CDR1 is MNHNS and CDR2 is SASEGT. This CDR3 is built from 18 residues. The junction had 6 bases not matched to a gene; V was cut back by 3 bases and J by 0 bases. CDR3 coding DNA: TGTGCCAGCAGTGAGACTAGCGGGGGCGATAGCTCCTACAATGAGCAGTTCTTC. This encodes CASSETSGGDSSYNEQFF.

This clonotype was counted many times. The chain combines TRBV28 with TRBJ2-3, with D possibly being TRBD2 (7 bases). The length of the CDR3 is 16 residues. Trimming removed 7 bases at V and 0 bases at J, with 17 bases between. Germline V gives CDR1 MDHEN, CDR2 SYDVKM. In DNA, the CDR3 is TGTGCCAGCAACAGGGAGGGGCCCCCCAGCACAGATACGCAGTATTTT. This sequence encodes CASNREGPPSTDTQYF.